These T cell receptor beta chains were read from a single sample in a study of somatic mutations in cytotoxic T cells in rheumatoid arthritis. Produced via immunoSEQ multiplex PCR; TCRdb's table is partial and in-frame only. Of approximately 14,000 clones listed, about 89% are singletons. The sample consisted of CD4+ T cells sorted from blood. The receptors come from a man aged 70 or older with rheumatoid arthritis. The CDR3 runs from the conserved cysteine through the conserved F or W. The D gene is left open where the match is weak. Only some rows state a clone size, as once, few, many or a class for expanded clones.

D gene: TRBD2
clone size: .
V gene: TRBV28
CDR3 length: 14
J gene: TRBJ2-3
CDR3 protein: CASSYSGTTDTQYF
CDR3 DNA: TGTGCCAGCAGTTATAGCGGGACCACAGATACGCAGTATTTT

D gene: .
clone size: .
V gene: TRBV6-5
CDR3 length: 16
J gene: TRBJ2-2
CDR3 protein: CASSYEGSTNTGELFF
CDR3 DNA: TGTGCCAGCAGTTACGAAGGGAGTACGAACACCGGGGAGCTGTTTTTT

D gene: .
clone size: .
V gene: TRBV7-9
CDR3 length: 17
J gene: TRBJ2-2
CDR3 protein: CASSLGGAAANTGELFF
CDR3 DNA: TGTGCCAGCAGCTTAGGAGGAGCAGCGGCGAACACCGGGGAGCTGTTTTTT

D gene: .
clone size: .
V gene: TRBV27
CDR3 length: 14
J gene: TRBJ1-1
CDR3 protein: CASSGRTENTEAFF
CDR3 DNA: TGTGCCAGCTCAGGGCGGACAGAGAACACTGAAGCTTTCTTT

D gene: .
clone size: .
V gene: TRBV10-3
CDR3 length: 16
J gene: TRBJ2-3
CDR3 protein: CAIRSSGGSSTDTQYF
CDR3 DNA: TGTGCCATCCGGAGCTCGGGTGGTTCAAGCACAGATACGCAGTATTTT

D gene: .
clone size: .
V gene: TRBV6-6
CDR3 length: 13
J gene: TRBJ2-1
CDR3 protein: CASSDVGELEQFF
CDR3 DNA: TGTGCCAGCAGTGATGTGGGAGAGCTTGAGCAGTTCTTC

D gene: TRBD2
clone size: .
V gene: TRBV6-5
CDR3 length: 15
J gene: TRBJ2-1
CDR3 protein: CASSYWLAGLNEQFF
CDR3 DNA: TGTGCCAGCAGTTACTGGCTAGCGGGCCTCAATGAGCAGTTCTTC

D gene: TRBD2
clone size: .
V gene: TRBV29-1
CDR3 length: 13
J gene: TRBJ2-7
CDR3 protein: CSDLQGLVDEQYF
CDR3 DNA: TGCAGCGACCTGCAGGGACTAGTGGACGAGCAGTACTTC

D gene: TRBD2
clone size: .
V gene: TRBV7-2
CDR3 length: 14
J gene: TRBJ2-2
CDR3 protein: CASERGGSTGELFF
CDR3 DNA: TGTGCCAGCGAGCGGGGGGGGTCCACCGGGGAGCTGTTTTTT

D gene: .
clone size: .
V gene: TRBV19
CDR3 length: 14
J gene: TRBJ1-1
CDR3 protein: CASYGQPSMTEAFF
CDR3 DNA: TGTGCCAGTTACGGACAGCCGAGCATGACTGAAGCTTTCTTT

D gene: TRBD1
clone size: .
V gene: TRBV27
CDR3 length: 14
J gene: TRBJ1-2
CDR3 protein: CASNTGGGKNGYTF
CDR3 DNA: TGTGCCAGCAATACAGGGGGGGGTAAAAATGGCTACACCTTC

D gene: TRBD1
clone size: .
V gene: TRBV2
CDR3 length: 15
J gene: TRBJ1-1
CDR3 protein: CASSVDRGRGTEAFF
CDR3 DNA: TGTGCCAGCAGCGTTGACAGGGGGCGGGGGACTGAAGCTTTCTTT

D gene: .
clone size: .
V gene: TRBV10-3
CDR3 length: 13
J gene: TRBJ2-5
CDR3 protein: CAASLSGQETQYF
CDR3 DNA: TGTGCCGCGAGCCTAAGCGGACAAGAGACCCAGTACTTC

D gene: .
clone size: .
V gene: TRBV6-5
CDR3 length: 16
J gene: TRBJ2-2
CDR3 protein: CASSYSGAGNTGELFF
CDR3 DNA: TGTGCCAGCAGTTACTCGGGAGCGGGGAACACCGGGGAGCTGTTTTTT

D gene: TRBD1
clone size: .
V gene: TRBV6-1
CDR3 length: 15
J gene: TRBJ1-5
CDR3 protein: CASSPDRDLRQPQHF
CDR3 DNA: TGTGCCAGCAGTCCAGACAGGGATCTTCGGCAGCCCCAGCATTTT

D gene: TRBD1
clone size: once
V gene: TRBV5-1
CDR3 length: 15
J gene: TRBJ1-1
CDR3 protein: CASRLTGMPDTEAFF
CDR3 DNA: TGCGCCAGCAGGTTGACAGGGATGCCCGACACTGAAGCTTTCTTT

D gene: TRBD1
clone size: .
V gene: TRBV7-2
CDR3 length: 16
J gene: TRBJ1-5
CDR3 protein: CASSFLYRGSNQPQHF
CDR3 DNA: TGTGCCAGCAGCTTCTTGTACAGGGGGAGCAATCAGCCCCAGCATTTT

D gene: .
clone size: .
V gene: TRBV7-8
CDR3 length: 14
J gene: TRBJ1-6
CDR3 protein: CASSLGQVNSPLHF
CDR3 DNA: TGTGCCAGCAGCTTAGGACAGGTTAATTCACCCCTCCACTTT

D gene: TRBD1
clone size: .
V gene: TRBV6-6
CDR3 length: 14
J gene: TRBJ1-1
CDR3 protein: CASSSQGINTEAFF
CDR3 DNA: TGTGCCAGCAGTTCACAGGGGATCAACACTGAAGCTTTCTTT

D gene: .
clone size: .
V gene: TRBV6-1
CDR3 length: 15
J gene: TRBJ1-4
CDR3 protein: CASSEAQGWYEKLFF
CDR3 DNA: TGTGCCAGCAGTGAAGCGCAGGGGTGGTATGAAAAACTGTTTTTT

D gene: .
clone size: .
V gene: TRBV19
CDR3 length: 19
J gene: TRBJ2-4
CDR3 protein: CASSPLPGTSGVAKNIQYF
CDR3 DNA: TGTGCCAGTAGTCCCCTTCCCGGGACGTCGGGAGTAGCCAAAAACATTCAGTACTTC

D gene: .
clone size: .
V gene: TRBV7-9
CDR3 length: 15
J gene: TRBJ2-7
CDR3 protein: CASSPGGGRTYEQYF
CDR3 DNA: TGTGCCAGCAGTCCGGGAGGGGGCCGAACCTACGAGCAGTACTTC

D gene: .
clone size: once
V gene: TRBV6-5
CDR3 length: 13
J gene: TRBJ1-1
CDR3 protein: CASSYEGDTEAFF
CDR3 DNA: TGTGCCAGCAGTTACGAGGGCGACACTGAAGCTTTCTTT

D gene: .
clone size: .
V gene: TRBV5-1
CDR3 length: 13
J gene: TRBJ1-2
CDR3 protein: CASSLDRDYGYTF
CDR3 DNA: TGCGCCAGCAGCTTGGACAGGGATTATGGCTACACCTTC

D gene: TRBD1
clone size: .
V gene: TRBV19
CDR3 length: 15
J gene: TRBJ2-3
CDR3 protein: CASSMDQGATDTQYF
CDR3 DNA: TGTGCCAGTAGTATGGACCAGGGGGCTACAGATACGCAGTATTTT

D gene: .
clone size: .
V gene: TRBV6-5
CDR3 length: 15
J gene: TRBJ1-3
CDR3 protein: CASSPPGGEGNTIYF
CDR3 DNA: TGTGCCAGCAGTCCCCCGGGGGGCGAAGGAAACACCATATATTTT

D gene: TRBD1
clone size: .
V gene: TRBV6-5
CDR3 length: 15
J gene: TRBJ2-5
CDR3 protein: CASSYSSGGRETQYF
CDR3 DNA: TGTGCCAGCAGTTACTCATCAGGGGGCCGAGAGACCCAGTACTTC

D gene: TRBD2
clone size: .
V gene: TRBV5-4
CDR3 length: 16
J gene: TRBJ2-3
CDR3 protein: CASRPGTSGLTDTQYF
CDR3 DNA: TGTGCCAGCAGACCCGGGACTAGCGGCCTCACAGATACGCAGTATTTT

D gene: TRBD1
clone size: .
V gene: TRBV30
CDR3 length: 11
J gene: TRBJ1-1
CDR3 protein: CALTRQGITFF
CDR3 DNA: TGTGCCTTGACAAGACAGGGAATAACTTTCTTT

D gene: .
clone size: once
V gene: TRBV6-1
CDR3 length: 13
J gene: TRBJ2-2
CDR3 protein: CATKGTNTGELFF
CDR3 DNA: TGTGCCACTAAAGGGACAAACACCGGGGAGCTGTTTTTT

D gene: .
clone size: .
V gene: TRBV29-1
CDR3 length: 13
J gene: TRBJ1-3
CDR3 protein: CSVTPTAGNTIYF
CDR3 DNA: TGCAGCGTAACCCCGACAGCGGGAAACACCATATATTTT

D gene: TRBD2
clone size: .
V gene: TRBV25-1
CDR3 length: 16
J gene: TRBJ2-7
CDR3 protein: CASSDPGTSVSYEQYF
CDR3 DNA: TGTGCCAGCAGTGACCCCGGGACTAGCGTATCCTACGAGCAGTACTTC

D gene: .
clone size: .
V gene: TRBV28
CDR3 length: 14
J gene: TRBJ1-2
CDR3 protein: CASTTDTLLYGYTF
CDR3 DNA: TGTGCCAGCACCACCGACACCCTACTTTATGGCTACACCTTC

D gene: .
clone size: .
V gene: TRBV30
CDR3 length: 15
J gene: TRBJ1-1
CDR3 protein: CAWSNLGAANTEAFF
CDR3 DNA: TGTGCCTGGAGCAATCTGGGGGCGGCGAACACTGAAGCTTTCTTT

D gene: TRBD1
clone size: .
V gene: TRBV12-5
CDR3 length: 18
J gene: TRBJ1-5
CDR3 protein: CASGSMTGTGYSNQPQHF
CDR3 DNA: TGTGCTAGTGGTTCGATGACCGGGACAGGGTATAGCAATCAGCCCCAGCATTTT

D gene: TRBD1
clone size: .
V gene: TRBV9
CDR3 length: 13
J gene: TRBJ1-2
CDR3 protein: CASSETGSYGYTF
CDR3 DNA: TGTGCCAGCAGCGAGACAGGGAGTTATGGCTACACCTTC

D gene: .
clone size: few
V gene: TRBV29-1
CDR3 length: 12
J gene: TRBJ2-7
CDR3 protein: CSVANRQTEQYF
CDR3 DNA: TGCAGCGTTGCCAATCGACAGACCGAGCAGTACTTC

D gene: TRBD2
clone size: .
V gene: TRBV28
CDR3 length: 15
J gene: TRBJ2-1
CDR3 protein: CASSFSWTSDNEQFF
CDR3 DNA: TGTGCCAGCAGTTTTAGCTGGACTAGCGACAATGAGCAGTTCTTC

D gene: TRBD2
clone size: .
V gene: TRBV4-2
CDR3 length: 15
J gene: TRBJ2-7
CDR3 protein: CASSPTSGGPYEQYF
CDR3 DNA: TGTGCCAGCAGCCCGACTAGCGGGGGACCCTACGAGCAGTACTTC

D gene: .
clone size: .
V gene: TRBV5-4
CDR3 length: 12
J gene: TRBJ2-3
CDR3 protein: CAFLRGSDTQYF
CDR3 DNA: TGTGCCTTCCTTCGGGGGTCAGATACGCAGTATTTT

D gene: .
clone size: once
V gene: TRBV5-1
CDR3 length: 15
J gene: TRBJ2-6
CDR3 protein: CASSWERSGANVLTF
CDR3 DNA: TGCGCCAGCAGCTGGGAGCGCTCTGGGGCCAACGTCCTGACTTTC

D gene: .
clone size: .
V gene: TRBV27
CDR3 length: 13
J gene: TRBJ2-7
CDR3 protein: CASSSQSGYEQYF
CDR3 DNA: TGTGCCAGCAGTTCCCAATCGGGTTACGAGCAGTACTTC

D gene: .
clone size: .
V gene: TRBV18
CDR3 length: 16
J gene: TRBJ1-2
CDR3 protein: CASSPLIVQENYGYTF
CDR3 DNA: TGTGCCAGCTCACCACTAATTGTACAGGAAAACTATGGCTACACCTTC

D gene: TRBD1
clone size: once
V gene: TRBV5-4
CDR3 length: 20
J gene: TRBJ1-6
CDR3 protein: CASSLVRGQGTSSYNSPLHF
CDR3 DNA: TGTGCCAGCAGCTTGGTCCGGGGACAGGGAACTAGCTCCTATAATTCACCCCTCCACTTT

D gene: .
clone size: few
V gene: TRBV10-3
CDR3 length: 16
J gene: TRBJ1-2
CDR3 protein: CAIRPETAMESYGYTF
CDR3 DNA: TGTGCCATCAGACCAGAGACAGCTATGGAGTCTTATGGCTACACCTTC

D gene: .
clone size: .
V gene: TRBV25-1
CDR3 length: 15
J gene: TRBJ2-1
CDR3 protein: CASSKLDPSYNEQFF
CDR3 DNA: TGTGCCAGCAGCAAACTAGACCCCTCCTACAATGAGCAGTTCTTC

D gene: TRBD1
clone size: .
V gene: TRBV6-6
CDR3 length: 14
J gene: TRBJ2-7
CDR3 protein: CASIGTVATYEQYF
CDR3 DNA: TGTGCCAGCATCGGGACAGTTGCTACCTACGAGCAGTACTTC

D gene: TRBD1
clone size: .
V gene: TRBV28
CDR3 length: 16
J gene: TRBJ2-6
CDR3 protein: CASSSLQGSGANVLTF
CDR3 DNA: TGTGCCAGCAGTTCGTTACAGGGGTCCGGGGCCAACGTCCTGACTTTC

D gene: .
clone size: .
V gene: TRBV20-1
CDR3 length: 11
J gene: TRBJ2-1
CDR3 protein: CSAGQSNEQFF
CDR3 DNA: TGCAGTGCTGGACAGTCCAATGAGCAGTTCTTC

D gene: .
clone size: .
V gene: TRBV6-5
CDR3 length: 13
J gene: TRBJ2-7
CDR3 protein: CASSFDSGYEQYF
CDR3 DNA: TGTGCCAGCAGTTTCGACAGCGGGTACGAGCAGTACTTC

D gene: TRBD2
clone size: .
V gene: TRBV2
CDR3 length: 14
J gene: TRBJ2-1
CDR3 protein: CASRREAFSTEQFF
CDR3 DNA: TGTGCCTCCAGGCGGGAGGCCTTCTCCACTGAGCAGTTCTTC

D gene: TRBD2
clone size: .
V gene: TRBV6-5
CDR3 length: 15
J gene: TRBJ2-5
CDR3 protein: CASSSPGLARETQYF
CDR3 DNA: TGTGCCAGCAGCTCCCCCGGACTAGCCCGGGAGACCCAGTACTTC

D gene: .
clone size: .
V gene: TRBV7-2
CDR3 length: 15
J gene: TRBJ2-7
CDR3 protein: CASSPRGPSSYEQYF
CDR3 DNA: TGTGCCAGCAGCCCGCGGGGGCCGAGCTCCTACGAGCAGTACTTC

D gene: TRBD2
clone size: .
V gene: TRBV30
CDR3 length: 15
J gene: TRBJ2-7
CDR3 protein: CAWRGGSQNSYEQYF
CDR3 DNA: TGTGCCTGGAGGGGAGGGTCCCAGAACTCCTACGAGCAGTACTTC